This TCR beta chain was found in a study of OX40 agonist ivuxolimab in advanced cancers. Here immunoSEQ multiplex PCR was the method, and the copy in TCRdb shows in-frame clones only, minus some. This sample carries about 47,000 clones, less than 90% of them seen once, and the ten largest clones take roughly 25%. The germline gives CDR1 SGHAT, CDR2 FQNNGV. There are 14 residues in the CDR3. V dropped 1 base and J dropped 3 bases, with 8 bases sitting between them. Blood sampling was done at baseline, cycle 4 day 1, and cycle 7 day 1. The source of this sequence is an adult with an advanced solid tumor such as melanoma, head and neck, liver or kidney cancer. The sequences come from CD4+ or CD8+ T cells sorted from blood, collected in a trial of the OX40 agonist ivuxolimab. J is TRBJ2-3 and V is TRBV11-2, with a possible D match to TRBD2 (5 bases). In DNA, the CDR3 is TGTGCCAGCAGCTTAGTTGGGAGTACAGATACGCAGTATTTT. Protein product: CASSLVGSTDTQYF.